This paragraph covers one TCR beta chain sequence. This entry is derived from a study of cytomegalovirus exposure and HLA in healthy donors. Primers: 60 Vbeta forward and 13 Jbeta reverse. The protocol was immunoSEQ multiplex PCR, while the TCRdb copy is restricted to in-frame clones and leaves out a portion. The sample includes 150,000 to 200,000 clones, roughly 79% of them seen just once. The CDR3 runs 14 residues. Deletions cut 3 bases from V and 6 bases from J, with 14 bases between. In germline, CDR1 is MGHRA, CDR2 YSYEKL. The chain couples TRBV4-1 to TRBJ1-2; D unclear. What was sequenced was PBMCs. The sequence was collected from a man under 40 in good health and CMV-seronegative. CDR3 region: CASSQTGFEDGYTF. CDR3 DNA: TGCGCCAGCAGCCAGACGGGGTTTGAGGATGGCTACACCTTC.